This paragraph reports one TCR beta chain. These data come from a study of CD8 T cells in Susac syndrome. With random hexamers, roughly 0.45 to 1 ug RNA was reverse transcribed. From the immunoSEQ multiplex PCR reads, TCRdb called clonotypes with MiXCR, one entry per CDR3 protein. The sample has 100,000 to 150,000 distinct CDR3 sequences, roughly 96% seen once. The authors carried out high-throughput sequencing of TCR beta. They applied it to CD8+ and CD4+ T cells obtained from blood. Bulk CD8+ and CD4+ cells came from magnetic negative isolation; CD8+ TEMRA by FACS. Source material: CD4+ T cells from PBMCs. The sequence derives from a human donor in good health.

The CDR3: CASSYWRGSSGTYEQYF. The CDR3 DNA follows: TGTGCCAGCAGTTACTGGCGCGGGTCTAGCGGGACGTACGAGCAGTACTTC. V usage is TRBV6-5 and J usage is TRBJ2-7; the match to TRBD2 covers 9 bases. V gave up 1 base and J gave up 4 bases; unmatched junction bases: 11. The CDR3 consists of 17 residues. The V gene's germline CDR1 is MNHEY and CDR2 SVGAGI.